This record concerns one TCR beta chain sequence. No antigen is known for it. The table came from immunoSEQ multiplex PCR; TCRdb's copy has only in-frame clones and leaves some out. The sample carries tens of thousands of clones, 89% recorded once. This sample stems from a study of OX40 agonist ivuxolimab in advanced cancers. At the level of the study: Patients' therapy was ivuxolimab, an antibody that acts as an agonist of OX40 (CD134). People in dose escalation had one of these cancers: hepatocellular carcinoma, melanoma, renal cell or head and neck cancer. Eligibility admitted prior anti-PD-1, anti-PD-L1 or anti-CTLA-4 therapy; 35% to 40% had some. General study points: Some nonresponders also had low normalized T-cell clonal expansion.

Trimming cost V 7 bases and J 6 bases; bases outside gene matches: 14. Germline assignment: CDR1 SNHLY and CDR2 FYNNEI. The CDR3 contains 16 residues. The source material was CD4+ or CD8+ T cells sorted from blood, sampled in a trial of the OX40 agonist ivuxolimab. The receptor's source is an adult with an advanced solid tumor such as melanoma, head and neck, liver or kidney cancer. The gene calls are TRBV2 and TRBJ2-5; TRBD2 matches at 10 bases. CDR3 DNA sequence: TGTGCCAGCATGACGATGGCTAGCGGGAGCTGGCAGACCCAGTACTTC. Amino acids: CASMTMASGSWQTQYF.